The entry below describes one T cell receptor beta chain. The target antigen is unknown. The data were produced by immunoSEQ multiplex PCR, yet TCRdb's version contains in-frame clones alone and is incomplete. The sample yields tens of thousands of clones, around 85% seen once. Time point given: baseline, week 1 (first vaccination visit). The treatment here: pre-vaccination baseline after standard-of-care therapy. The CDR3 sequence is 16 residues long. Trimming took 7 bases from V and 5 from J; bases not matched to a gene: 15. CDR1 and CDR2 (germline): SGHRS, YFSETQ. These data come from a study of a mutant IDH1 vaccine in newly diagnosed glioma. About the research overall: Sex distribution of treated patients was about 62% male and roughly 40% female; mean age was around 40 years. Previous treatment comprised radiotherapy, temozolomide, or both, mostly both.

Study outcomes and limitations: Patients mounted vaccine-induced immune responses in 90% to 95% of cases.

Sequenced material: PBMCs, taken from a glioma patient treated with radiotherapy, temozolomide or both. This TCR was recovered from a woman between 35 and 50 years old with glioma. This chain links TRBV5-1 with TRBJ2-5; 9 positions match TRBD2. As DNA, the CDR3 is TGCGCCAGCGGCCGGTGGGCTAGCGGGAACTTGGAGACCCAGTACTTC. Amino acids: CASGRWASGNLETQYF.